These 23 T cell receptor beta chains were all obtained from the same sample, sequenced in a study of vaccination and CD4 T cells after COVID-19. Their antigens remain unidentified. Time point noted: late sampling 161 to 241 days after vaccination in a few convalescent patients. Treatment of the sample: roughly ten-day PBMC culture with coronavirus spike peptide pools or control peptides (ViraFEST assay). The Oncomine TCR Beta short-read assay sequenced DNA from cultured CD4+ T cells. Via MiXCR, TCRdb re-called the PCR reads, giving one row per CDR3 protein. Among about 22,000 distinct CDR3 sequences listed, 45% to 55% were seen once. Sequencing used CD4+ T cells from blood, cultured in vitro, obtained about 7 months after SARS-CoV-2 vaccination. The receptors come from a human donor who had recovered from COVID-19.

A single count supports this clonotype. The J gene is TRBJ2-5, the V gene TRBV6-5, with D maybe TRBD2 (5 bases). The V gene lost 2 bases and the J gene lost 2 bases, with 6 bases spanning the gap. The CDR3 extends over 13 amino acids. Germline CDR1 MNHEY, CDR2 SVGAGI. The CDR3 nucleotides are TGTGCCAGCAGTTACGGCGGGCAAGAGACCCAGTACTTC. Translation gives CASSYGGQETQYF.

The chain has TRBV20-1 and TRBJ2-5, with D tentatively TRBD1 (5 bases). The CDR3 runs 12 residues. V lost 2 bases and J 5 bases, leaving 9 bases between the germline ends. The germline gives CDR1 DFQATT, CDR2 SNEGSKA (reference sequence). CDR3 protein: CSARSRVETQYF. CDR3 in DNA: TGCAGTGCTAGATCCAGGGTGGAGACCCAGTACTTC.

The gene calls are TRBV20-1 and TRBJ1-5, with a weak D call TRBD1 (5 bases). V was cut by 0 bases and J by 6 bases, with 9 bases left in between. CDR1 DFQATT and CDR2 SNEGSKA come from the germline V gene (reference sequence). This CDR3 has 13 residues. CDR3 coding DNA: TGCAGTGCTAGAGATCAAGGGGCTCAGCCCCAGCATTTT. This encodes CSARDQGAQPQHF.

This clonotype turned up a few times. The chain recombines TRBV28 with TRBJ2-5; perhaps TRBD1 as D (5 bases). CDR1 is MDHEN, CDR2 SYDVKM, per germline. The CDR3 consists of 13 residues. V lost 2 bases, J lost 5 bases, and 9 bases lay in between. The CDR3 sequence is CASSLGALETQYF. For the CDR3, the DNA is TGTGCCAGCAGTTTAGGGGCGCTCGAGACCCAGTACTTC.

The chain couples TRBV15 to TRBJ2-5; D possibly matches TRBD1 or TRBD2 (5 bases each). Germline CDR1 reads LNHNV; CDR2 reads YYDKDF (reference sequence). The CDR3 runs 16 residues. Deletions cut 0 bases from V and 9 bases from J, with 20 bases between. This CDR3 reads CATSRDLGVASGSQYF. As DNA, the CDR3 is TGTGCCACCAGCAGAGATCTAGGGGTCGCCTCGGGGTCCCAGTACTTC.

This chain connects TRBV7-3 to TRBJ2-3, with D possibly matching TRBD2 (6 bases). Germline CDR1 reads SGHTA; CDR2 reads FQGTGA. The V gene lost 4 bases and the J gene lost 4 bases, with 15 bases spanning the gap. The CDR3 has 15 amino acids. The chain's CDR3 is CASSSGTSRADTQYF. Here the CDR3 DNA reads TGTGCCAGCAGCTCCGGGACTTCAAGGGCAGATACGCAGTATTTT.

This chain links TRBV11-2 with TRBJ2-7, with a tentative D call TRBD2 (7 bases). Deletions cut 1 base from V and 0 bases from J, with 13 bases between. CDR1 and CDR2 (germline): SGHAT, FQNNGV. The CDR3 has 16 amino acids. CDR3 residues: CASSLGRGLSSYEQYF. For the CDR3, the DNA is TGTGCCAGCAGCTTAGGGCGGGGGCTGAGCTCCTACGAGCAGTACTTC.

This clonotype was detected only once. V usage is TRBV10-3 and J usage is TRBJ1-6; D is possibly TRBD1 (5 bases). CDR1 and CDR2 (germline): ENHRY, SYGVKD. V shed 4 bases and J shed 7 bases, with 11 bases lying between them. CDR3 length equals 14 residues. CDR3 sequence reads: CAISVGGENSPLHF. In nucleotides, the CDR3 is TGTGCCATCAGTGTTGGGGGAGAGAATTCACCCCTCCACTTT.

This clonotype has a handful of counts. The J gene is TRBJ2-7, the V gene TRBV6-5, with TRBD2 identical over 8 bases. Trimming cost V 2 bases and J 3 bases; bases outside gene matches: 9. The length of the CDR3 is 16 residues. CDR1 is MNHEY, CDR2 SVGAGI, per germline. This chain's CDR3 is CASSYAFAGGFYEQYF. CDR3 coding DNA: TGTGCCAGCAGTTACGCTTTCGCGGGAGGATTCTACGAGCAGTACTTC.

The V and J genes are TRBV2 and TRBJ1-2; TRBD1 might be the D (5 bases). Germline-derived CDR1 and CDR2 are SNHLY and FYNNEI. The ends were cut back, 4 bases at V and 0 bases at J, with 9 bases in the middle. This CDR3 spans 14 amino acids. The CDR3 spells CASSGDQTNYGYTF. CDR3 bases: TGTGCCAGCAGTGGGGACCAGACTAACTATGGCTACACCTTC.

Only a few counts were recorded for this clonotype. The chain carries TRBV7-2 and TRBJ2-5; D gene uncertain. The ends were cut back, 1 base at V and 5 bases at J, with 8 bases in the middle. This CDR3 has 13 residues. CDR1 is SGHTA and CDR2 is FQGNSA in the germline V gene. CDR3 in DNA: TGTGCCAGCAGCTTAGAGGTCCCGGAGACCCAGTACTTC. This sequence encodes CASSLEVPETQYF.

The V gene is TRBV18, the J gene TRBJ2-5; 7 nucleotides line up with TRBD1. In germline, CDR1 is KGHSH, CDR2 LQKENI. The CDR3 contains 14 residues. J was trimmed by 3 bases and V by 0 bases; bases with no gene match: 1. The chain's CDR3 is CASSPPGQKETQYF. In DNA form, the CDR3 reads TGTGCCAGCTCACCACCGGGACAGAAAGAGACCCAGTACTTC.

V is TRBV10-3 and J is TRBJ2-1; D possibly matches TRBD1 or TRBD2 (5 bases each). This CDR3 region has 13 residues. CDR1 is ENHRY, CDR2 SYGVKD, per germline. V lost 8 bases and J lost 3, with 11 bases in between. The CDR3 nucleotides are TGTGCCATCGGGGGTCCCATCTACAATGAGCAGTTCTTC. It yields the protein CAIGGPIYNEQFF.

This clonotype was seen a few times. The rearrangement links TRBV2 to TRBJ1-2; perhaps TRBD1 as D (5 bases). Germline assignment: CDR1 SNHLY and CDR2 FYNNEI. This CDR3 comprises 12 residues. The ends were cut back, 6 bases at V and 7 bases at J, with 12 bases in the middle. The CDR3 sequence is CASSTGRRGYTF. CDR3 DNA: TGTGCCAGCAGCACAGGTAGACGTGGCTACACCTTC.

The J gene is TRBJ1-2, the V gene TRBV4-1, with D hard to call. V was shortened by 4 bases and J by 0 bases, with 12 bases between the two germline ends. This CDR3 is built from 15 residues. The germline CDR1 and CDR2 sequences are MGHRA and YSYEKL. The CDR3 DNA reads TGCGCCAGCAGCCCCACCTCTCAAGCTAACTATGGCTACACCTTC. Translating gives CASSPTSQANYGYTF.

V is TRBV20-1 and J is TRBJ2-5, with TRBD1 as a possible D gene (6 bases). The ends were cut back, 6 bases at V and 1 base at J, with 12 bases in the middle. Looked up from germline, CDR1 is DFQATT and CDR2 is SNEGSKA (reference sequence). The CDR3 consists of 13 residues. CDR3 coding DNA: TGCAGTGCGAGCAGGACAGTCCAAGAGACCCAGTACTTC. Amino acids: CSASRTVQETQYF.

This clonotype was detected ten times or more. The chain uses TRBV7-2 and TRBJ2-5; 11 bases line up with TRBD2. With V trimmed by 0 bases and J by 6 bases, 3 bases remained unmatched. The CDR3 spans 15 residues. CDR1 SGHTA and CDR2 FQGNSA come from the germline V gene. CDR3 amino acids: CASSLALAGVKTQYF. The CDR3 coding sequence is TGTGCCAGCAGCTTAGCACTAGCGGGAGTTAAGACCCAGTACTTC.

V usage is TRBV7-2 and J usage is TRBJ1-2, with 8 bases identical to TRBD1. The CDR3 has 12 amino acids. The V gene's germline CDR1 is SGHTA and CDR2 FQGNSA. V was pared by 5 bases and J by 4 bases, with 0 bases of the junction left unmatched. The CDR3 DNA reads as TGTGCCAGCAGCGACAGGGGCTATGGCTACACCTTC. Its protein product is CASSDRGYGYTF.

The rearrangement joins TRBV20-1 to TRBJ1-6, with D possibly TRBD1 on 5 matching bases. Trimming stripped 1 base from V and 7 bases from J, with 14 bases between. The germline V gene has CDR1 DFQATT and CDR2 SNEGSKA (reference sequence). The CDR3 has 15 amino acids. The CDR3, as DNA: TGCAGTGCTAGAGCTGGGACGGCCCAGAATTCACCCCTCCACTTT. Amino acids: CSARAGTAQNSPLHF.

Only a few counts were recorded for this clonotype. J is TRBJ1-1 and V is TRBV5-6, with D perhaps TRBD1 (6 bases). CDR3 length: 15 residues. V was clipped by 0 bases and J by 4 bases, with 13 bases between them. The germline gives CDR1 SGHDT, CDR2 YYEEEE. The CDR3 sequence is CASSLVGGPGTEAFF. Here the CDR3 DNA reads TGTGCCAGCAGCTTGGTCGGGGGGCCGGGCACTGAAGCTTTCTTT.

The V and J genes are TRBV7-6 and TRBJ2-1; D gene ambiguous. The CDR3 covers 12 residues. V gave up 6 bases and J gave up 5 bases, with 8 bases separating them. Germline assignment: CDR1 SGHVS and CDR2 FNYEAQ. The chain's CDR3 is CASSLFDNEQFF. The CDR3 nucleotides are TGTGCCAGCAGTCTTTTTGACAATGAGCAGTTCTTC.

The CDR3 DNA is TGTGCCAGCAGTTACAGGCCAGCTGGCACAGATACGCAGTATTTT. The encoded protein is CASSYRPAGTDTQYF. The rearrangement uses TRBV6-5 and TRBJ2-3; D gene unclear. V was shortened by 2 bases and J by 1 base, with 10 bases between the two germline ends. This CDR3 region has 15 residues. Per germline, CDR1 MNHEY and CDR2 SVGAGI.

The chain is built from TRBV7-2 and TRBJ2-5; D not resolved. CDR3 size: 15 residues. V lost 3 bases to trimming and J lost 1 base, with 12 bases between them. Germline values: CDR1 SGHTA, CDR2 FQGNSA. CDR3 sequence reads: CASSFRPIPQETQYF. As DNA, the CDR3 is TGTGCCAGCAGCTTCCGCCCCATCCCCCAAGAGACCCAGTACTTC.